This T cell receptor beta chain emerged from a study of CD8 T cells in ankylosing spondylitis. Broader study findings: What seemed typical of ankylosing spondylitis blood was a TCR beta motif built from fewer than ten highly homologous variants.

The sample holds a few counts of this clonotype. Its antigen is undetermined. Germline trimming cut 0 bases from V and 4 bases from J; bases unmatched to any gene: 1. The CDR3 has 15 amino acids. Germline CDR1 and CDR2: SGHRS and YFSETQ. It was by quantitative 5'-RACE with molecular barcodes that TCR beta libraries were made. TCRdb itself ran the 5' RACE reads through MiXCR, one entry per CDR3 protein. The sample includes hundreds of thousands of distinct CDR3 sequences, around 20% seen only once; the top ten take 7.5% to 9%. Sequencing input: blood, either unsorted or a sorted T cell fraction (not recorded which). This clonotype originated in a male donor with ankylosing spondylitis or in good health (not recorded which). The rearrangement joins TRBV5-1 to TRBJ2-3; 11 nucleotides agree with TRBD2. The CDR3 DNA sequence: TGCGCCAGCAGCTTGGGACTAGCGGGGTCAGATACGCAGTATTTT. It is translated as CASSLGLAGSDTQYF.